Each of the 28 T cell receptor beta chains below was sequenced from the same sample in a study of T cell clonality in common variable immunodeficiency (dated by TCRdb to 2013 to 2016). To prepare the library, the immunoSEQ multiplex PCR assay was applied. The immuneACCESS repertoire file appears here via TCRdb, limited to in-frame rearrangements. These files lack a portion of the clones; in checked studies, under half of the deficit traces to unresolved V genes, and the cause of the others is not known. The sample features 40,000 to 45,000 clones, and none is a singleton. About 10% of the sample is taken by the ten largest. What was sequenced was peripheral blood mononuclear cells. All receptors come from a person aged 18 to 69 in good health.

This clone was seen at least ten times. The read comes to an end 3 residues before the CDR3 does, leaving the germline J gene to fill in the end. The chain has TRBV29-1 and TRBJ2-1, with TRBD2 identical over 7 bases. The CDR3 has 12 residues. The ends lost 4 bases at V and 9 bases at J; junction bases unmatched: 6. The V gene's germline CDR1 is SQVTM and CDR2 ANQGSEA. The part of the CDR3 DNA that was read is TGCAGCGTTGCGGGGAGGGTAGTTGAG. This codes for CSVAGRVVE. The entire CDR3 protein reads CSVAGRVVEQFF.

This clone was observed many times. The CDR3 extends 3 residues past the end of the read, so its final part is completed from the germline J gene. The J gene is TRBJ1-6, the V gene TRBV5-1; perhaps TRBD1 as D (5 bases). Trimming removed 6 bases at V and 8 bases at J, with 18 bases between. Germline V gives CDR1 SGHRS, CDR2 YFSETQ. The CDR3 is made up of 15 amino acids. The CDR3 sequence: CASNPTGPRDSPLHF. The sequenced CDR3 bases are TGCGCCAGCAACCCGACGGGCCCCAGGGATTCACCC.

This clone was recorded many times. Read data end 3 residues before the CDR3 end; the end is taken from the germline J gene. The rearrangement joins TRBV5-1 to TRBJ1-3, with 9 bases lining up with TRBD1. CDR3 length: 17 amino acids. CDR1 is SGHRS and CDR2 is YFSETQ in the germline V gene. The V and J ends lost 0 bases and 0 bases, in that order; junction bases with no gene match: 4. The CDR3 DNA, read in part, is TGCGCCAGCAGCTTGGACGGGACAGGGATCTCTGGAAACACC. Amino acid sequence: CASSLDGTGISGNT. The CDR3 as a whole reads CASSLDGTGISGNTIYF.

This clone appeared many times. The read ends 3 residues before the CDR3 terminus; that terminus is restored from the germline J gene. This chain uses TRBV14 with TRBJ1-3; TRBD1 might be the D (5 bases). Trimming removed 4 bases at V and 0 bases at J, with 13 bases between. CDR3 size: 16 residues. The germline CDR1 and CDR2 sequences are SGHDN and FVKESK. CDR3 amino acids: CASSRGRRGSGNTIYF. The covered CDR3 bases are TGTGCCAGCAGCCGAGGCCGGAGGGGCTCTGGAAACACC.

Within the sample, this clone is medium-sized. Read data end 3 residues before the CDR3 end; the end is taken from the germline J gene. The chain joins TRBV19 to TRBJ1-6; D is uncertain. This CDR3 region has 13 residues. CDR1 LNHDA and CDR2 SQIVND come from the germline V gene (reference sequence). V dropped 5 bases and J dropped 7 bases, with 9 bases sitting between them. CDR3: CASSLTVNSPLHF. The part of the CDR3 DNA that was read is TGTGCCAGTAGTTTAACAGTAAATTCACCC.

This clone was counted at least ten times. The CDR3 goes on 3 residues after the read ends, and that part is filled in from the germline J gene. V usage is TRBV19 and J usage is TRBJ2-1; 8 bases line up with TRBD2. Germline CDR1 is LNHDA and CDR2 is SQIVND (reference sequence). The junction had 12 bases not matched to a gene; V was cut back by 7 bases and J by 7 bases. The CDR3 contains 15 residues. The covered CDR3 bases are TGTGCCAGTACCCCGGGGAGCGGGAGAAGAAATGAG. Residues: CASTPGSGRRNE. The CDR3 in full is CASTPGSGRRNEQFF. The complete variable domain, with remaining parts taken from reference TRBV19 and TRBJ2-1, reads DGGITQSPKYLFRKEGQNVTLSCEQNLNHDAMYWYRQDPGQGLRLIYYSQIVNDFQKGDIAEGYSVSREKKESFPLTVTSAQKNPTAFYLCASTPGSGRRNEQFFGPGTRLTVL.

This clone was recorded many times. The read ends 3 residues before the CDR3 terminus; that terminus is restored from the germline J gene. The chain recombines TRBV15 with TRBJ2-1, with 10 positions matching TRBD2. The length of the CDR3 is 15 residues. Trimming removed 7 bases from V and 6 bases from J; junction bases left unmatched: 9. Looked up from germline, CDR1 is LNHNV and CDR2 is YYDKDF (reference sequence). The CDR3 DNA, read in part, is TGTGCCACCAAACCGGTAGCGGGAGGCCCCAATGAG. It encodes CATKPVAGGPNE. The full CDR3 is CATKPVAGGPNEQFF.

The table lists this clone with many counts. The CDR3 protein is CASSFDQGTDTQYF. The sequenced CDR3 bases are TGTGCCAGCAGCTTCGATCAGGGAACAGATACG. This rearrangement joins TRBV7-2 to TRBJ2-3, with D possibly matching TRBD1 (5 bases). The read comes to an end 3 residues before the CDR3 does, leaving the germline J gene to fill in the end. CDR1 is SGHTA and CDR2 is FQGNSA in the germline V gene. Trimming removed 3 bases from V and 3 bases from J, with 10 bases in between. CDR3 size: 14 residues.

This clone appeared many times. The read ends 3 residues before the CDR3 terminus; that terminus is restored from the germline J gene. This chain connects TRBV19 to TRBJ1-1; the D is unclear. V lost 2 bases and J lost 4, with 17 bases in between. Germline CDR1 is LNHDA and CDR2 is SQIVND (reference sequence). The CDR3 runs 16 residues. The part of the CDR3 DNA that was read is TGTGCCAGTAGTATACCGGGGAATACTCCGAGCACTGAA. As protein: CASSIPGNTPSTE. The CDR3 in full is CASSIPGNTPSTEAFF. Complete variable domain (other parts from reference TRBV19 and TRBJ1-1): DGGITQSPKYLFRKEGQNVTLSCEQNLNHDAMYWYRQDPGQGLRLIYYSQIVNDFQKGDIAEGYSVSREKKESFPLTVTSAQKNPTAFYLCASSIPGNTPSTEAFFGQGTRLTVV.

In this sample, this clone turned up many times. Sequencing ends 3 residues short of the CDR3 end; the germline J gene provides the rest. The rearrangement uses TRBV29-1 and TRBJ1-3; 8 bases align to TRBD1. CDR1 SQVTM and CDR2 ANQGSEA come from the germline V gene. This CDR3 comprises 13 residues. V lost 4 bases, J lost 8 bases, and 7 bases stayed unmatched. The CDR3 here is CSVGTGRGDTIYF. The part of the CDR3 DNA that was read is TGCAGCGTTGGGACAGGGCGAGGGGACACC.

The table lists this clone with many counts. The read falls 3 residues short of the CDR3 end, and the missing part is taken from the germline J gene. The V gene is TRBV28, the J gene TRBJ2-2, with D maybe TRBD1 (5 bases). V shed 6 bases and J shed 1 base, with 12 bases lying between them. Per the germline V gene, CDR1 is MDHEN and CDR2 is SYDVKM. CDR3 length equals 15 residues. Partial CDR3 DNA: TGTGCCAGCAGGGGCGTCAGGGAGAACACCGGGGAG. As protein: CASRGVRENTGE. The whole CDR3 region reads CASRGVRENTGELFF.

This clone was seen many times. The observed sequence ends 3 residues before the CDR3 terminus, with the missing tail filled in from the germline J gene. The rearrangement uses TRBV5-5 and TRBJ2-7; 10 bases map to TRBD1. V was clipped by 4 bases and J by 3 bases; unmatched bases: 7. This CDR3 region has 15 residues. Germline V gene lookup returns CDR1 SGHKS and CDR2 YYEKEE (reference sequence). The part of the CDR3 DNA that was read is TGTGCCAGCAGCCCGGACAGGGGGGGACGCTACGAG. Encoded protein: CASSPDRGGRYE. The whole CDR3 sequence is CASSPDRGGRYEQYF.

This clone was recorded at least ten times. The covered CDR3 bases are TGTGCCAGTAGTACCTCGACAGGCAGAATCTCCTCTGGAAACACC. This sequence encodes CASSTSTGRISSGNT. The complete CDR3 sequence is CASSTSTGRISSGNTIYF. The chain carries TRBV19 and TRBJ1-3; maybe TRBD1 (6 bases). The observed sequence ends 3 residues before the CDR3 terminus, with the missing tail filled in from the germline J gene. The CDR3 extends over 18 amino acids. V was shortened by 4 bases and J by 0 bases, with 19 bases between the two germline ends. Germline CDR1 and CDR2: LNHDA and SQIVND (reference sequence).

Many counts were recorded for this clone. The CDR3 end is not reached by the read, which stops 3 residues before it; the germline J gene fills it in. The chain has TRBV4-1 and TRBJ2-3; 8 bases agree with TRBD2. The CDR3 spans 18 residues. J was trimmed by 4 bases and V by 2 bases; bases with no gene match: 14. CDR1 and CDR2 from the germline V gene are MGHRA and YSYEKL. The CDR3 DNA, read in part, is TGCGCCAGCAGCCAAAAACTTAGCGGGAAAATTCCCCCAGATACG. It yields the protein CASSQKLSGKIPPDT. The entire CDR3 protein is CASSQKLSGKIPPDTQYF.

This clone was detected ten times or more. The sequenced fragment ends 3 residues before the CDR3 boundary, so the rest is inferred from the germline J gene. The chain has TRBV7-9 and TRBJ2-7; tentatively, D is TRBD2 (6 bases). CDR1 and CDR2 (germline): SEHNR, FQNEAQ (reference sequence). This CDR3 region has 15 residues. The ends were cut back, 5 bases at V and 2 bases at J, with 16 bases in the middle. CDR3 sequence: CASSHTGTQTYEQYF. CDR3 bases read: TGTGCCAGCAGCCATACCGGGACTCAAACCTACGAG.

This clone was seen many times. The part of the CDR3 DNA that was read is TGTGCCAGCAGCGTAGATCCGGGGGGGGAGACC. Encoded protein: CASSVDPGGET. The full CDR3 protein is CASSVDPGGETQYF. The genes are TRBV9 and TRBJ2-5; 8 positions agree with TRBD2. From the germline J gene comes the end of the CDR3, since the read stops 3 residues before it. Germline CDR1 and CDR2: SGDLS and YYNGEE. This CDR3 is 14 amino acids long. Germline trimming cut 0 bases from V and 5 bases from J; bases unmatched to any gene: 3.

There are many counts of this clone. The read ends 3 residues shy of where the CDR3 ends; the end is completed using the germline J gene. The chain combines TRBV5-1 with TRBJ2-3, with 11 bases fitting TRBD2. CDR3 length: 19 residues. V lost 0 bases to trimming and J lost 1 base; unmatched junction nucleotides: 10. Germline assignment: CDR1 SGHRS and CDR2 YFSETQ. The CDR3 protein is CASSLALSGGAGGTDTQYF. The part of the CDR3 DNA that was read is TGCGCCAGCAGCTTGGCGCTTAGCGGGGGGGCCGGGGGCACAGATACG.

This clone was seen at least ten times. The sequence runs out 3 residues before the end of the CDR3; the remainder is reconstructed from the germline J gene. This chain joins TRBV20-1 and TRBJ2-3; 8 nucleotides line up with TRBD2. CDR3 size: 14 residues. Germline CDR1 is DFQATT and CDR2 is SNEGSKA (reference sequence). The junction had 7 bases not matched to a gene; V was cut back by 6 bases and J by 2 bases. CDR3 bases read: TGCAGTGCCGGAGAGCGGGGGCCCACAGATACG. Translation: CSAGERGPTDT. The CDR3 reads in full as CSAGERGPTDTQYF.

Ten or more counts support this clone. The CDR3 end is not reached by the read, which stops 3 residues before it; the germline J gene fills it in. The chain links TRBV7-2 to TRBJ1-5; D perhaps matches TRBD1 (5 bases). CDR3 length equals 14 residues. CDR1 SGHTA and CDR2 FQGNSA come from the germline V gene. The V end was cut by 3 bases, the J end by 8 bases, with 14 bases between. CDR3 sequence reads: CASSFISSGEPQHF. The CDR3 bases that were read are TGTGCCAGCAGCTTCATTTCGTCGGGGGAGCCC.

This clone has ten or more counts. The sequence runs out 3 residues before the end of the CDR3; the remainder is reconstructed from the germline J gene. V gene TRBV5-4 combines with J gene TRBJ1-1, with 8 bases lining up with TRBD1. The CDR3 length is 12 residues. CDR1 and CDR2 (germline): SGHNT, YYREEE (reference sequence). The CDR3: CASSTGGRRAFF. The DNA read from the CDR3 is TGTGCCAGCAGTACAGGGGGAAGGAGG.

Notes on this clone: The read falls 3 residues short of the CDR3 end, and the missing part is taken from the germline J gene. V and J are TRBV27 and TRBJ2-7; D gene uncertain. V lost 1 base and J 3 bases, leaving 7 bases between the germline ends. The CDR3 extends over 13 amino acids. CDR1 and CDR2 from the germline V gene are MNHEY and SMNVEV (reference sequence). The CDR3 DNA, read in part, is TGTGCCAGCAGTTTATGGTCAGGCTACGAG. This translates into CASSLWSGYE. The CDR3 in its entirety is CASSLWSGYEQYF.

This clone was found many times. The sequenced fragment ends 3 residues before the CDR3 boundary, so the rest is inferred from the germline J gene. The gene calls are TRBV7-3 and TRBJ1-2; no clear D. V lost 1 base to trimming and J lost 2 bases, with 8 bases between them. This CDR3 has 14 residues. The germline CDR1 and CDR2 sequences are SGHTA and FQGTGA. CDR3 bases read: TGTGCCAGCAGCTTAATGCCAGGAAACTATGGC. Its protein is CASSLMPGNYG. The whole CDR3 sequence is CASSLMPGNYGYTF.

There are many counts of this clone. The CDR3 end is not reached by the read, which stops 3 residues before it; the germline J gene fills it in. The chain links TRBV12-3 or TRBV12-4 to TRBJ2-3; 8 positions agree with TRBD1. The CDR3 totals 13 residues. Trimming cost V 6 bases and J 5 bases; bases outside gene matches: 4. CDR3 bases read: TGTGCCAGCAGGGCAGGGGGCGTAGATACG. Translation gives CASRAGGVDT. The whole CDR3 reads CASRAGGVDTQYF.

This clone has at least ten counts. The read gets to within 3 residues of the CDR3 end, and the germline J gene fills in the rest. The genes are TRBV20-1 and TRBJ1-3; D might be TRBD1 (6 bases). Trimming stripped 6 bases from V and 0 bases from J, with 12 bases between. The CDR3 loop spans 14 amino acids. The germline CDR1 and CDR2 sequences are DFQATT and SNEGSKA (reference sequence). This CDR3 reads CSAPTGFSGNTIYF. CDR3 bases read: TGCAGTGCCCCGACAGGCTTCTCTGGAAACACC.

This clone was counted at least ten times. The read comes to an end 3 residues before the CDR3 does, leaving the germline J gene to fill in the end. The chain is built from TRBV7-9 and TRBJ1-2; perhaps TRBD1 as D (6 bases). Trimming took off 1 base at V and 7 bases at J, with 10 bases between the two ends. Germline loops: CDR1 SEHNR, CDR2 FQNEAQ (reference sequence). The CDR3 contains 13 residues. CDR3 sequence reads: CASSLVGGRGYTF. The DNA read from the CDR3 is TGTGCCAGCAGCTTAGTGGGGGGGCGTGGC.

This clone was counted at least ten times. The read halts 3 residues ahead of the CDR3 end, with the missing end drawn from the germline J gene. The V gene is TRBV9, the J gene TRBJ1-3; D remains unclear. V was pared by 3 bases and J by 0 bases, with 4 bases between. The CDR3 is 13 amino acids. Germline CDR1 SGDLS, CDR2 YYNGEE. CDR3 protein: CASSGASGNTIYF. The DNA read from the CDR3 is TGTGCCAGCAGCGGGGCCTCTGGAAACACC.

This clone was found many times. The CDR3 is cut off 3 residues early in the read; its end comes from the germline J gene. The chain employs TRBV19 and TRBJ1-2; no clear D gene. This CDR3 is 13 amino acids long. Germline V CDR1 and CDR2: LNHDA, SQIVND (reference sequence). CDR3 bases read: TGTGCCAGTAGCCCCGGGATCCAGCGGGGC. Its translation: CASSPGIQRG. In full, the CDR3 reads CASSPGIQRGYTF.

This clone was detected ten times or more. The read terminates 3 residues ahead of where the CDR3 ends, so the germline J gene completes it. The V and J genes are TRBV29-1 and TRBJ2-1; the D gene is possibly TRBD2 (6 bases). Trimming removed 0 bases from V and 0 bases from J, with 18 bases in between. Germline CDR1 and CDR2: SQVTM and ANQGSEA. CDR3 length: 18 amino acids. The CDR3 loop is CSVEDRLFAGSSYNEQFF. The covered CDR3 bases are TGCAGCGTTGAAGATAGGCTCTTCGCGGGAAGCTCCTACAATGAG.